A selection of T cell receptor beta chains follows, all from one sample in a study of chemoradiotherapy in HPV16-positive cancers. Generated by immunoSEQ multiplex PCR, the TCRdb table keeps only in-frame clones and is missing some. The sample yields 25,000 to 40,000 clones, around 88% seen once. The sequencing used blood, collected from a patient who underwent chemoradiotherapy. These receptors were collected from a human donor with HPV-associated anogenital cancer. Both conserved end residues are part of each CDR3. The order of the fields is CDR3 length, V gene, J gene, D gene, clone size, CDR3 DNA, CDR3 protein. D genes are given only for firm matches. A row's size may be missing; if present it is once, few, many or a size class.

14	TRBV5-4	TRBJ1-2	-	once	TGTGCCAGCAGCTTACCGACAGTAAACTATGGCTACACCTTC	CASSLPTVNYGYTF
13	TRBV28	TRBJ2-1	TRBD2	-	TGTGCCAGCAGTTTCTACGGGGGGAATGAGCAGTTCTTC	CASSFYGGNEQFF
15	TRBV4-1	TRBJ2-5	TRBD2	-	TGCGCCAGCAGCCAAGTCCCTAGCGGGGGAGAGACCCAGTACTTC	CASSQVPSGGETQYF
13	TRBV29-1	TRBJ1-5	-	-	TGCAGCGTAGCCGGGACACCAGATCAGCCCCAGCATTTT	CSVAGTPDQPQHF
14	TRBV7-3	TRBJ2-1	-	-	TGTGCCAGCAGCCCCACTCGAAAAGGTAATGAGCAGTTCTTC	CASSPTRKGNEQFF
15	TRBV7-2	TRBJ2-3	TRBD2	-	TGTGCCAGCAGCTTAAGCCTAGCGGGAACAGATACGCAGTATTTT	CASSLSLAGTDTQYF
15	TRBV5-6	TRBJ1-2	-	-	TGTGCCAGCAGCTTGGCAGGCAGGGAAAACTATGGCTACACCTTC	CASSLAGRENYGYTF
16	TRBV7-2	TRBJ1-4	-	-	TGTGCCAGCAGTTCGAAACCGTTTGCAACTAATGAAAAACTGTTTTTT	CASSSKPFATNEKLFF
14	TRBV7-2	TRBJ1-4	-	-	TGTGCCAGCTGCCGCGGGGGCGGGAATGAAAAACTGTTTTTT	CASCRGGGNEKLFF
14	TRBV5-4	TRBJ2-5	TRBD2	-	TGTGCCAGCAGCTTGATCGGGGGGCAAGAGACCCAGTACTTC	CASSLIGGQETQYF
16	TRBV9	TRBJ1-1	TRBD1	-	TGTGCCAGCAGCGTAGGGCCAGGGGGAGGCGACACTGAAGCTTTCTTT	CASSVGPGGGDTEAFF
13	TRBV18	TRBJ2-5	-	-	TGTGCCAGCTCACCATCGGGTACGGAGACCCAGTACTTC	CASSPSGTETQYF
14	TRBV6-5	TRBJ1-5	-	-	TGTGCCAGCAGCCCCGCAGGGCGCAATCAGCCCCAGCATTTT	CASSPAGRNQPQHF
17	TRBV7-9	TRBJ1-5	-	-	TGTGCCAGCAGCTTAGCGCCGGGGGGGAAGCTGAATCAGCCCCAGCATTTT	CASSLAPGGKLNQPQHF